Shown below are 17 T cell receptor beta chains from a single sample sequenced in a study of immune evolution from preneoplasia to lung adenocarcinoma (dated by TCRdb to the early 2020s). Libraries were prepared through the immunoSEQ multiplex PCR assay. The clones in this table, taken by TCRdb from immuneACCESS, are in-frame only. Not every clone is retained; where verified, under half of the shortfall comes from an unresolved V gene, and the cause of the rest is unknown. A total of 9,900 or so clones appear in this sample, approximately 78% of them only once. Of the sample, around 5% falls within the top ten clones. Sequenced sample: FFPE minimally invasive lung adenocarcinoma tissue. In the paper's terms, the cell subset or site label means: micro-invasive lung adenocarcinoma (MIA). The receptors here all came from a person aged 65 to 85 with lung adenocarcinoma.

This clone was detected once. This sequence joins TRBV2 and TRBJ2-7; TRBD1 agrees at 7 bases. CDR1 and CDR2 (germline): SNHLY, FYNNEI. The CDR3 contains 15 residues. Losses at the gene ends were 3 bases for V and 4 bases for J; bases not matched to a gene: 9. As DNA, the CDR3 is TGTGCCAGCAGTGAGGGTCAGGGGGTCGGGTACGAGCAGTACTTC. Its protein is CASSEGQGVGYEQYF.

This chain uses TRBV10-1 with TRBJ1-4, with D hard to call. The CDR3 length is 13 residues. The germline V gene encodes CDR1 WNHNN and CDR2 SYGVQD (reference sequence). V lost 3 bases and J lost 4, with 6 bases in between. CDR3 sequence (DNA): TGCGCCAGCAGTGACCAGCTTAATGAAAAACTGTTTTTT. This sequence encodes CASSDQLNEKLFF.

As concerns this clone: At one boundary the junction diverges from the germline segment, which might be a read error. CDR3 in DNA: TGTGCCAGCAGTGATGACAGGGCGAATGAAAGACTGTTTTTT. The encoded protein is CASSDDRANERLFF. This rearrangement joins TRBV2 to TRBJ1-4; 7 positions match TRBD1. Germline V gene data show CDR1 as SNHLY and CDR2 as FYNNEI. The CDR3 sequence is 14 residues long.

This clone was counted only a few times. CDR3 DNA sequence: TGTGCCAGCAGCCCAGGGCGGACTAGCTTCTTC. It specifies CASSPGRTSFF. This chain uses TRBV7-8 with TRBJ2-1; 8 bases are a match to TRBD2. There are 11 residues in the CDR3. Germline values: CDR1 SGHVS, CDR2 FQNEAQ. Trimming at V came to 5 bases and at J to 16 bases, leaving 7 bases not matched to a gene.

This chain links TRBV19 with TRBJ2-5; possible D gene TRBD1, 6 bases. The CDR3 contains 15 residues. Germline V gene lookup returns CDR1 LNHDA and CDR2 SQIVND (reference sequence). V was cut by 4 bases and J by 5 bases, with 17 bases left in between. CDR3 DNA sequence: TGTGCCAGTAGTAGTATTGGCAGGGGTGGGGAGACCCAGTACTTC. It translates to CASSSIGRGGETQYF.

On this clone itself: The DNA is left out, because the CDR3 cannot be placed on it with certainty; the CDR3 is given as TCRdb lists it. V and J are TRBV11-3 and TRBJ2-6; the table's D call of TRBD1 was not tested on the DNA. The CDR3 length equals 16 residues, ends included. The V gene's germline CDR1 is SGHNT and CDR2 YENEEA. CDR3 sequence: CASSFGQGAGANVLTF.

CDR3 protein: CASSESAGYGYTF. CDR3 DNA: TGTGCCAGCAGTGAATCGGCAGGCTATGGCTACACCTTC. The chain employs TRBV6-1 and TRBJ1-2; no clear D. This CDR3 comprises 13 residues. Germline V gives CDR1 MNHNS, CDR2 SASEGT. The V gene lost 2 bases and the J gene lost 4 bases, with 8 bases spanning the gap.

In nucleotides, the CDR3 is TGTGCCAGCAGCTTAGCCGGGACAGGGGGCTCTGAAGCTTTCTTT. Protein: CASSLAGTGGSEAFF. The chain joins TRBV7-2 to TRBJ1-1, with 12 bases that match TRBD1. Germline assignment: CDR1 SGHTA and CDR2 FQGNSA. This CDR3 has 15 amino acids. With 0 bases clipped from V and 6 bases from J, the junction kept 2 bases outside the gene matches.

The V gene is TRBV18, the J gene TRBJ2-3, with D possibly called TRBD1 or TRBD2 (5 bases each). Deletions cut 4 bases from V and 0 bases from J, with 11 bases between. CDR3 size: 15 residues. Germline values: CDR1 KGHSH, CDR2 LQKENI. The chain's CDR3 is CASSHPGPSTDTQYF. The CDR3 nucleotides read TGTGCCAGCTCACACCCGGGACCCAGCACAGATACGCAGTATTTT. The full variable domain, rest sourced from reference TRBV18 and TRBJ2-3, is NAGVMQNPRHLVRRRGQEARLRCSPMKGHSHVYWYRQLPEEGLKFMVYLQKENIIDESGMPKERFSAEFPKEGPSILRIQQVVRGDSAAYFCASSHPGPSTDTQYFGPGTRLTVL.

This chain links TRBV28 with TRBJ2-3; the D is unclear. The V gene lost 5 bases and the J gene lost 0 bases, with 15 bases spanning the gap. The CDR3 runs 16 residues. The germline gives CDR1 MDHEN, CDR2 SYDVKM. The chain's CDR3 is CASSPFRLTSTDTQYF. For the CDR3, the DNA is TGTGCCAGCAGTCCCTTCCGCCTTACGAGCACAGATACGCAGTATTTT. The whole variable domain, filled in from reference TRBV28 and TRBJ2-3, reads DVKVTQSSRYLVKRTGEKVFLECVQDMDHENMFWYRQDPGLGLRLIYFSYDVKMKEKGDIPEGYSVSREKKERFSLILESASTNQTSMYLCASSPFRLTSTDTQYFGPGTRLTVL.

This clone was found a few times. The chain joins TRBV19 to TRBJ1-2, with TRBD1 matching 7 bases. V trimming: 5 bases; J trimming: 3 bases; junction bases outside the gene matches: 6. Germline V lookup: CDR1 LNHDA, CDR2 SQIVND (reference sequence). The CDR3 contains 14 residues. The CDR3 loop reads CASSGFGQDYGYTF. CDR3 nucleotide sequence: TGTGCCAGTAGTGGTTTTGGACAGGACTATGGCTACACCTTC.

In this sample, this clone turned up a few times. The chain carries TRBV6-5 and TRBJ2-3, with TRBD2 identical over 7 bases. This CDR3 region has 14 residues. V lost 7 bases, J lost 6 bases, and 10 bases stayed unmatched. The germline gives CDR1 MNHEY, CDR2 SVGAGI. CDR3 sequence: CASTRLAGGDTQYF. The CDR3 bases are TGTGCCAGCACCAGACTAGCAGGCGGGGATACGCAGTATTTT.

V usage is TRBV5-1 and J usage is TRBJ1-1; D is unclear. The CDR3 spans 13 residues. V was cut by 2 bases and J by 3 bases, with 8 bases left in between. The germline CDR1 and CDR2 sequences are SGHRS and YFSETQ. The CDR3 coding sequence is TGCGCCAGCAGCTTCGGGTGGGACACTGAAGCTTTCTTT. Amino acids: CASSFGWDTEAFF.

The rearrangement uses TRBV7-9 and TRBJ1-1, with unresolved D. V was cut by 3 bases and J by 1 base, with 9 bases left in between. CDR3 length equals 14 residues. Germline V lookup: CDR1 SEHNR, CDR2 FQNEAQ (reference sequence). This CDR3 reads CASSFPRGNTEAFF. CDR3 sequence (DNA): TGTGCCAGCAGCTTCCCCCGAGGGAACACTGAAGCTTTCTTT.

The V call is TRBV6-1, the J call TRBJ2-1, with D possibly matching TRBD2 (5 bases). The CDR3 spans 14 residues. V dropped 7 bases and J dropped 8 bases, with 18 bases sitting between them. Germline V lookup: CDR1 MNHNS, CDR2 SASEGT. The CDR3 spells CASKLGGLHDEQFF. The CDR3 nucleotides are TGTGCCAGCAAATTAGGCGGACTTCACGATGAGCAGTTCTTC.

This chain connects TRBV11-1 to TRBJ2-5; D possibly corresponds to TRBD2 (7 bases). With 8 bases removed from V and 2 bases from J, the gap between germline ends came to 18 bases. The CDR3 is 15 residues long. CDR1 SGHAT and CDR2 FQDESV come from the germline V gene (reference sequence). CDR3 nucleotide sequence: TGTGCCAGCGGAGCTCGGGGGGCACAACAAGAGACCCAGTACTTC. Translating gives CASGARGAQQETQYF.

This clone ranks as large. This chain's CDR3 is CASSLVAGQQRSEAFF. The DNA for the CDR3 is TGTGCCAGCAGCTTGGTAGCTGGCCAACAGAGGTCTGAAGCTTTCTTT. The chain recombines TRBV7-9 with TRBJ1-1; D gene uncertain. The CDR3 covers 16 residues. In germline, CDR1 is SEHNR, CDR2 FQNEAQ (reference sequence). The germline V and J ends were trimmed by 3 bases and 6 bases, with 20 bases remaining between them. Based on the CDR3 plus reference TRBV7-9 and TRBJ1-1, the full variable domain is DTGVSQNPRHKITKRGQNVTFRCDPISEHNRLYWYRQTLGQGPEFLTYFQNEAQLEKSRLLSDRFSAERPKGSFSTLEIQRTEQGDSAMYLCASSLVAGQQRSEAFFGQGTRLTVV.